A single sample gave rise to the 17 T cell receptor beta chains below, sequenced in a study of identical twins. TCRdb re-called the 5' RACE reads through MiXCR, storing one row per CDR3 protein. Here the sample spans 700,000 or so distinct CDR3 sequences, under 9% being singletons. This same sample was also part of a study on yellow fever vaccine responses in identical twins.

Sequenced material: PBMCs. These TCRs come from a woman aged 18 to 35 in good health.

The rearrangement uses TRBV3-1 and TRBJ2-1, with D unresolved. Trimming cost V 0 bases and J 3 bases, with 9 bases left between them. CDR1 is LGHDT and CDR2 is YNNKEL in the germline V gene (reference sequence). The CDR3 runs 15 residues. The CDR3 protein is CASSQDPERYNEQFF. The CDR3 nucleotides are TGTGCCAGCAGCCAAGATCCGGAGCGCTACAATGAGCAGTTCTTC.

DNA for the CDR3: TGCAGTGCTGACGTAGGGGAGACCCAGTACTTC. This codes for CSADVGETQYF. This sequence joins TRBV20-1 and TRBJ2-5, with no clear D. The CDR3 extends over 11 amino acids. Germline lookup yields CDR1 DFQATT and CDR2 SNEGSKA (reference sequence). With 5 bases removed from V and 5 bases from J, the gap between germline ends came to 9 bases.

This clonotype was counted many times. V and J are TRBV29-1 and TRBJ1-2; tentative D call: TRBD1 (6 bases). Trimming cost V 3 bases and J 7 bases, with 9 bases left between them. CDR1 and CDR2 (germline): SQVTM, ANQGSEA. There are 11 residues in the CDR3. The CDR3 region is CSVDEGGGYTF. The CDR3 DNA follows: TGCAGCGTTGATGAGGGGGGTGGCTACACCTTC.

This clonotype showed up just a few times. The chain links TRBV7-9 to TRBJ2-7; 7 bases are a match to TRBD2. Germline V lookup: CDR1 SEHNR, CDR2 FQNEAQ (reference sequence). CDR3 length equals 13 residues. J lost 7 bases, V lost 5 bases, and 8 bases had no gene match. The CDR3 sequence is CASSPGTTGEQYF. CDR3 coding DNA: TGTGCCAGCAGCCCTGGGACTACCGGAGAGCAGTACTTC.

In its sample, this clonotype was seen many times. V is TRBV14 and J is TRBJ2-2, with a weak D call TRBD2 (5 bases). The length of the CDR3 is 16 residues. CDR1 is SGHDN, CDR2 FVKESK, per germline. Trimming took off 2 bases at V and 2 bases at J, with 12 bases between the two ends. In nucleotides, the CDR3 is TGTGCCAGCAGCCAACACGGACCGGGAAACACCGGGGAGCTGTTTTTT. As protein: CASSQHGPGNTGELFF.

The table lists this clonotype with a few counts. This chain joins TRBV25-1 and TRBJ2-1; the match to TRBD2 covers 8 bases. Germline CDR1 is MGHDK and CDR2 is SYGVNS. J was trimmed by 6 bases and V by 5 bases; bases with no gene match: 12. The CDR3 covers 16 residues. The CDR3 DNA reads as TGTGCCAGCAGTTACGGGGGGGTAGAGGTGGGCAATGAGCAGTTCTTC. As protein: CASSYGGVEVGNEQFF.

This clonotype was seen repeatedly, ten times or more. The J gene is TRBJ2-7, the V gene TRBV10-3, with unresolved D. The CDR3 sequence is 14 residues long. V lost 0 bases, J lost 6 bases, and 12 bases lay in between. CDR1 is ENHRY, CDR2 SYGVKD, per germline. The CDR3 loop is CAISESPTLGEQYF. DNA for the CDR3: TGTGCCATCAGTGAGTCGCCCACCTTGGGCGAGCAGTACTTC.

V and J are TRBV2 and TRBJ1-5, with D possibly TRBD1 on 5 matching bases. Germline CDR1 reads SNHLY; CDR2 reads FYNNEI. This CDR3 comprises 13 residues. Trimming removed 8 bases at V and 4 bases at J, with 12 bases between. CDR3: CASSYRKNQPQHF. The DNA of the CDR3 is TGTGCCAGCTCGTACAGGAAAAATCAGCCCCAGCATTTT.

This clonotype was seen ten or more times. V usage is TRBV18 and J usage is TRBJ1-5; 8 bases are a match to TRBD1. The CDR3 contains 14 residues. Germline-derived CDR1 and CDR2 are KGHSH and LQKENI. V dropped 4 bases and J dropped 5; count of bases not matched to a gene: 4. The CDR3 nucleotides read TGTGCCAGCTCACTGGACAGGGAAGATCAGCCCCAGCATTTT. Translated, it gives CASSLDREDQPQHF.

This clonotype was counted at least ten times. The genes are TRBV4-3 and TRBJ2-7, with a possible D match to TRBD2 (6 bases). With 0 bases removed from V and 7 bases from J, the gap between germline ends came to 13 bases. CDR1 and CDR2 from the germline V gene are LGHNA and YSLEER. The CDR3 sequence is 14 residues long. CDR3 sequence reads: CASSQDRWAGEQYF. The CDR3 nucleotides read TGCGCCAGCAGCCAAGATAGATGGGCGGGAGAGCAGTACTTC.

The V and J genes are TRBV5-1 and TRBJ2-3, with 7 bases fitting TRBD2. Unmatched junction bases numbered 8, after V lost 4 bases and J lost 0 bases. The V gene's germline CDR1 is SGHRS and CDR2 YFSETQ. This CDR3 spans 16 amino acids. In DNA, the CDR3 is TGCGCCAGCAGCCCCCAGTGGCGGGGGAGCACAGATACGCAGTATTTT. Its protein is CASSPQWRGSTDTQYF. The full variable domain, with the rest looked up from reference TRBV5-1 and TRBJ2-3, is KAGVTQTPRYLIKTRGQQVTLSCSPISGHRSVSWYQQTPGQGLQFLFEYFSETQRNKGNFPGRFSGRQFSNSRSEMNVSTLELGDSALYLCASSPQWRGSTDTQYFGPGTRLTVL.

The V call is TRBV28, the J call TRBJ2-1; D is unclear. CDR1 is MDHEN, CDR2 SYDVKM, per germline. The CDR3 sequence is 15 residues long. V lost 8 bases and J 4 bases, leaving 18 bases between the germline ends. This chain's CDR3 is CASSDTPPRYNEQFF. The DNA of the CDR3 is TGTGCCAGCTCTGATACTCCACCGCGATACAATGAGCAGTTCTTC.

This clonotype was counted ten times or more. The CDR3 DNA is TGTGCCACCAGTTATGCCAAAACAGGCAATGAGCAGTTCTTC. This encodes CATSYAKTGNEQFF. This sequence joins TRBV24-1 and TRBJ2-1, with D possibly being TRBD1 (5 bases). CDR1 is KGHDR, CDR2 SFDVKD, per germline. This CDR3 contains 14 residues. Trimming took 6 bases from V and 6 from J, leaving 14 bases between them.

J is TRBJ2-1 and V is TRBV7-2; 7 nucleotides align to TRBD2. Germline V lookup: CDR1 SGHTA, CDR2 FQGNSA. The junction had 7 bases not matched to a gene; V was cut back by 7 bases and J by 1 base. The CDR3 is 15 amino acids. CDR3 amino acids: CASNSGVTSYNEQFF. The CDR3 region has the DNA TGTGCCAGCAACAGCGGGGTAACTTCCTACAATGAGCAGTTCTTC.

The chain carries TRBV11-3 and TRBJ2-1; D is ambiguous. There are 13 residues in the CDR3. From germline, CDR1 is SGHNT and CDR2 YENEEA. V was clipped by 4 bases and J by 7 bases, with 11 bases between them. The CDR3 nucleotides read TGTGCCAGCAGCTCCCCGTGGGGAAATGAGCAGTTCTTC. It codes for CASSSPWGNEQFF.

The sample holds one count of this clonotype. This chain connects TRBV29-1 to TRBJ2-2, with 8 bases that match TRBD2. The germline gives CDR1 SQVTM, CDR2 ANQGSEA. CDR3 length equals 12 residues. The V and J ends lost 7 bases and 5 bases, in that order; junction bases with no gene match: 3. CDR3 in DNA: TGCAGCGCCGGACTAGCAACCGGGGAGCTGTTTTTT. Protein product: CSAGLATGELFF.

This clonotype was observed a handful of times. The V gene is TRBV3-1, the J gene TRBJ1-2; a possible D gene is TRBD1 (6 bases). Deletions cut 4 bases from V and 3 bases from J, with 24 bases between. Per germline, CDR1 LGHDT and CDR2 YNNKEL (reference sequence). The CDR3 spans 18 residues. The DNA for the CDR3 is TGTGCCAGCAGCCGACCGTCCTGGGGTGGCGGGGGCGACTATGGCTACACCTTC. It is translated as CASSRPSWGGGGDYGYTF. Drawing the rest from reference TRBV3-1 and TRBJ1-2, the complete variable domain is DTAVSQTPKYLVTQMGNDKSIKCEQNLGHDTMYWYKQDSKKFLKIMFSYNNKELIINETVPNRFSPKSPDKAHLNLHINSLELGDSAVYFCASSRPSWGGGGDYGYTFGSGTRLTVV.